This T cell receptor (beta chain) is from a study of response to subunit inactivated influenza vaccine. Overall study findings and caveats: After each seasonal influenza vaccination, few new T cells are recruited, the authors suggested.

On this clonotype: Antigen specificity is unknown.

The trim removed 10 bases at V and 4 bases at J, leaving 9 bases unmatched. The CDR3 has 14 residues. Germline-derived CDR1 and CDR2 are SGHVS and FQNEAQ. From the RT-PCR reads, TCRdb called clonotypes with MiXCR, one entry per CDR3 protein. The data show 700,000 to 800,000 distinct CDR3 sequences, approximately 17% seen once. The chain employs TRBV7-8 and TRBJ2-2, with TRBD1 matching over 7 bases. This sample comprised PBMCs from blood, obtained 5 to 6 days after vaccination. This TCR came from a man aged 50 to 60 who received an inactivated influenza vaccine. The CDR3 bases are TGTGCCACCGATGGGGGACAGAGCACCGGGGAGCTGTTTTTT. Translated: CATDGGQSTGELFF.